Presented here are 32 T cell receptor beta chains from one specimen sequenced in a study of T cell changes during pregnancy in multiple sclerosis. Profiling relied on immunoSEQ multiplex PCR, and the TCRdb table lists in-frame clones only, not all of them. The data contain 50,000 or so clones, 80% to 95% of them singletons. Sequences were derived from CD4+ T cells from peripheral blood mononuclear cells, sampled in the third trimester of pregnancy. All receptors come from a female donor with multiple sclerosis, enrolled in a pregnancy study.

CDR3 nucleotides: TGTGCCAGCAGCTCGGGACAGGATAGGTCCTATAATTCACCCCTCCACTTT. Translated, it gives CASSSGQDRSYNSPLHF. The J gene is TRBJ1-6, the V gene TRBV5-4; 8 bases are shared with TRBD1. CDR1 is SGHNT and CDR2 is YYREEE in the germline V gene (reference sequence). J gave up 1 base and V 3 bases, and 6 bases lay outside the gene matches. CDR3 length: 17 residues.

J is TRBJ1-2 and V is TRBV4-2, with D maybe TRBD1 (5 bases). CDR1 and CDR2 (germline): LGHNA, YNFKEQ. Between the trimmed V and J ends, which lost 0 bases and 4 bases, there was a span of 15 bases. This CDR3 region has 16 residues. CDR3 loop: CASSQDQGWISYGYTF. The CDR3 nucleotides read TGTGCCAGCAGCCAAGATCAGGGCTGGATTAGCTATGGCTACACCTTC.

In its sample, this clone was seen once. The rearrangement uses TRBV6-5 and TRBJ2-5; possible D gene TRBD1, 6 bases. The CDR3 spans 12 residues. V dropped 4 bases and J dropped 4 bases, with 7 bases sitting between them. Germline CDR1 is MNHEY and CDR2 is SVGAGI. The CDR3 DNA reads as TGTGCCAGCAGTTCAGGGGTAGAGACCCAGTACTTC. It translates to CASSSGVETQYF.

The V gene is TRBV9, the J gene TRBJ2-7, with 11 bases that match TRBD1. The CDR3 is made up of 15 amino acids. V gave up 2 bases and J gave up 3 bases; unmatched junction bases: 4. Germline CDR1 is SGDLS and CDR2 is YYNGEE. Here the CDR3 reads CASSVGTGGYYEQYF. The CDR3 nucleotides read TGTGCCAGCAGCGTCGGGACAGGGGGTTACTACGAGCAGTACTTC.

The chain uses TRBV7-3 and TRBJ1-2, with 11 bases lining up with TRBD1. The CDR3 sequence is 14 residues long. The junction had 7 bases not matched to a gene; V was cut back by 6 bases and J by 7 bases. The germline CDR1 and CDR2 sequences are SGHTA and FQGTGA. Here the CDR3 reads CASSSGQGEGGYTF. The CDR3 DNA follows: TGTGCCAGCAGTTCGGGACAGGGGGAAGGTGGCTACACCTTC.

The chain joins TRBV7-2 to TRBJ1-6; D might be TRBD1 (5 bases). The CDR3 extends over 14 amino acids. Germline V gene sequence: CDR1 SGHTA, CDR2 FQGNSA. V was trimmed by 2 bases and J by 14 bases, leaving 16 bases between them. The CDR3 DNA reads as TGTGCCAGCAGCTTAAGGGCACCCGGGGGTACCCTCCACTTT. This gives the protein CASSLRAPGGTLHF. Combining the CDR3 with reference TRBV7-2 and TRBJ1-6 gives the whole variable domain GAGVSQSPSNKVTEKGKDVELRCDPISGHTALYWYRQSLGQGLEFLIYFQGNSAPDKSGLPSDRFSAERTGGSVSTLTIQRTQQEDSAVYLCASSLRAPGGTLHFGNGTRLTVT.

The rearrangement links TRBV30 to TRBJ1-6, with D perhaps TRBD1 (6 bases). This CDR3 has 14 amino acids. Deletions cut 5 bases from V and 7 bases from J, with 15 bases between. CDR1 and CDR2 (germline): GTSNPN, SVGIG (reference sequence). The CDR3 region is CAWSGQGPNSPLHF. The CDR3 DNA reads as TGTGCCTGGTCCGGGCAGGGGCCGAATTCACCCCTCCACTTT.

The chain recombines TRBV27 with TRBJ2-3; 7 nucleotides align to TRBD2. This CDR3 has 15 residues. V gave up 6 bases and J gave up 5 bases; unmatched junction bases: 11. Germline values: CDR1 MNHEY, CDR2 SMNVEV (reference sequence). CDR3: CASSTDAGGGDTQYF. The CDR3 DNA reads TGTGCCAGCAGCACGGACGCAGGCGGGGGAGATACGCAGTATTTT.

This clone was detected only a few times. V gene TRBV7-2 combines with J gene TRBJ1-1; no definite D call. In germline, CDR1 is SGHTA, CDR2 FQGNSA. The CDR3 length is 14 residues. With 1 base removed from V and 1 base from J, the gap between germline ends came to 7 bases. Written as DNA, the CDR3 is TGTGCCAGCAGCTTAGTTCCCCAGAACACTGAAGCTTTCTTT. Translating it yields CASSLVPQNTEAFF.

The rearrangement links TRBV6-1 to TRBJ2-1, with TRBD1 as a possible D gene (6 bases). The germline V gene has CDR1 MNHNS and CDR2 SASEGT. The V end was cut by 2 bases, the J end by 15 bases, with 17 bases between. CDR3 length equals 13 residues. The CDR3 DNA follows: TGTGCCAGCAGTGAATATGACAGGCTGTGGGGGTTCTTC. Its translation is CASSEYDRLWGFF.

This chain's CDR3 is CASSGTGSSYNEQFF. CDR3 in DNA: TGTGCCAGCAGCGGGACTGGGAGCTCCTACAATGAGCAGTTCTTC. The gene calls are TRBV9 and TRBJ2-1, with D possibly TRBD2 on 5 matching bases. Germline V lookup: CDR1 SGDLS, CDR2 YYNGEE. Trimming left V 3 bases short and J 0 bases short, with 10 bases between. The CDR3 covers 15 residues.

The chain links TRBV2 to TRBJ1-3, with TRBD1 matching 7 bases. Germline V gives CDR1 SNHLY, CDR2 FYNNEI. This CDR3 has 15 amino acids. With V trimmed by 1 base and J by 8 bases, 8 bases remained unmatched. CDR3 bases: TGTGCCAGCAGTGAAGGGGGACAGTGGAGAGACACCATATATTTT. Protein product: CASSEGGQWRDTIYF. Complete variable domain (other parts from reference TRBV2 and TRBJ1-3): EPEVTQTPSHQVTQMGQEVILRCVPISNHLYFYWYRQILGQKVEFLVSFYNNEISEKSEIFDDQFSVERPDGSNFTLKIRSTKLEDSAMYFCASSEGGQWRDTIYFGEGSWLTVV.

The genes are TRBV10-3 and TRBJ1-1; tentative D call: TRBD1 (6 bases). CDR1 is ENHRY and CDR2 is SYGVKD in the germline V gene. V lost 5 bases and J lost 5, with 9 bases in between. The CDR3 totals 12 residues. CDR3 sequence reads: CAISQGLTEAFF. The CDR3 bases are TGTGCCATCAGTCAGGGGTTAACTGAAGCTTTCTTT.

The chain is built from TRBV6-5 and TRBJ1-2, with D possibly being TRBD1 (6 bases). V was clipped by 2 bases and J by 4 bases, with 14 bases between them. The CDR3 covers 15 residues. Germline V gives CDR1 MNHEY, CDR2 SVGAGI. CDR3 DNA sequence: TGTGCCAGCAGTTACCGCGCACAGGGCGCCTATGGCTACACCTTC. Translating gives CASSYRAQGAYGYTF.

The gene calls are TRBV5-1 and TRBJ1-3; 7 bases fit TRBD1. CDR3 length: 15 residues. Trimming removed 3 bases from V and 4 bases from J; junction bases left unmatched: 7. CDR1 and CDR2 from the germline V gene are SGHRS and YFSETQ. The CDR3 region has the DNA TGCGCCAGCAGCTCGGGACAGATAAGGGGAAACACCATATATTTT. Residues: CASSSGQIRGNTIYF.

This clone was detected only once. This chain joins TRBV4-1 and TRBJ1-6; no clear D. The CDR3 has 16 amino acids. With 4 bases removed from V and 3 bases from J, the gap between germline ends came to 13 bases. Looked up from germline, CDR1 is MGHRA and CDR2 is YSYEKL. The CDR3 here is CASSLRSPGYNSPLHF. The CDR3 nucleotides read TGCGCCAGCAGCCTACGATCCCCGGGCTATAATTCACCCCTCCACTTT.

The chain joins TRBV18 to TRBJ1-1; possibly TRBD1 for D (6 bases). Deletions cut 0 bases from V and 4 bases from J, with 15 bases between. This CDR3 has 16 amino acids. The germline gives CDR1 KGHSH, CDR2 LQKENI. The CDR3 coding sequence is TGTGCCAGCTCACCACCCGGCCCCCGAGGGGGCACTGAAGCTTTCTTT. The encoded protein is CASSPPGPRGGTEAFF.

The chain carries TRBV30 and TRBJ1-1; D might be TRBD1 (6 bases). CDR1 and CDR2 from the germline V gene are GTSNPN and SVGIG (reference sequence). V lost 2 bases, J lost 0 bases, and 7 bases lay in between. This CDR3 has 13 amino acids. CDR3 bases: TGTGCCTGGAGTAGGGGGATGAACACTGAAGCTTTCTTT. It specifies CAWSRGMNTEAFF. Looking up the rest from reference TRBV30 and TRBJ1-1 gives the full variable domain: SQTIHQWPATLVQPVGSPLSLECTVEGTSNPNLYWYRQAAGRGLQLLFYSVGIGQISSEVPQNLSASRPQDRQFILSSKKLLLSDSGFYLCAWSRGMNTEAFFGQGTRLTVV.

J is TRBJ2-1 and V is TRBV12-5; 10 positions agree with TRBD1. J gave up 8 bases and V 0 bases, and 7 bases lay outside the gene matches. Per germline, CDR1 LGHNT and CDR2 FRNRAP. The CDR3 has 16 residues. DNA for the CDR3: TGTGCTAGTGGTTTGGTATGGGGACAGGGGAGGGATGAGCAGTTCTTC. Protein product: CASGLVWGQGRDEQFF.

This rearrangement joins TRBV5-1 to TRBJ2-7; TRBD1 is a possible D gene (6 bases). Germline CDR1 SGHRS, CDR2 YFSETQ. The CDR3 runs 15 residues. Trimming took 1 base from V and 0 from J, leaving 11 bases between them. In DNA form, the CDR3 reads TGCGCCAGCAGCTTGAGGGGGACAAGCTCCTACGAGCAGTACTTC. It is translated as CASSLRGTSSYEQYF.

This chain links TRBV6-6 with TRBJ1-2, with 9 bases matching TRBD1. This CDR3 has 14 amino acids. Germline CDR1 MNHNY, CDR2 SVGAGI (reference sequence). V shed 6 bases, J shed 1 base, and the junction held 3 bases outside the gene matches. The chain's CDR3 is CASRGTGINYGYTF. CDR3 coding DNA: TGTGCCAGCAGAGGGACAGGGATTAACTATGGCTACACCTTC.

The chain joins TRBV6-5 to TRBJ1-5; D is unclear. The CDR3 length is 13 residues. V lost 7 bases, J lost 1 base, and 8 bases lay in between. Germline V lookup: CDR1 MNHEY, CDR2 SVGAGI. The chain's CDR3 is CASNDGSNQPQHF. The CDR3 nucleotides read TGTGCCAGCAATGACGGGAGCAATCAGCCCCAGCATTTT.

The chain couples TRBV7-3 to TRBJ2-7; D ambiguous. There are 13 residues in the CDR3. V lost 5 bases and J 7 bases, leaving 15 bases between the germline ends. Germline assignment: CDR1 SGHTA and CDR2 FQGTGA. DNA for the CDR3: TGTGCCAGCAGCGAGGCGCCTTTGAAGGAGCAGTACTTC. This encodes CASSEAPLKEQYF.

The chain recombines TRBV6-1 with TRBJ2-3, with D possibly TRBD2 on 7 matching bases. This CDR3 is built from 15 residues. Germline loops: CDR1 MNHNS, CDR2 SASEGT. V gave up 6 bases and J gave up 4 bases, with 17 bases separating them. The CDR3, as DNA: TGTGCCAGCAGGCTCCTTGGGGGGGCCGCAGATACGCAGTATTTT. Its protein product is CASRLLGGAADTQYF.

V gene TRBV5-1 combines with J gene TRBJ2-1, with 12 bases that match TRBD1. This CDR3 spans 15 amino acids. The germline CDR1 and CDR2 sequences are SGHRS and YFSETQ. The J segment lost 9 bases and the V segment lost 0 bases, leaving 4 bases of the junction unmatched. CDR3 sequence (DNA): TGCGCCAGCAGCTTGGGGGACAGGGGGCGCGGTGAGCAGTTCTTC. Translating gives CASSLGDRGRGEQFF. The full variable domain, with the rest looked up from reference TRBV5-1 and TRBJ2-1, is KAGVTQTPRYLIKTRGQQVTLSCSPISGHRSVSWYQQTPGQGLQFLFEYFSETQRNKGNFPGRFSGRQFSNSRSEMNVSTLELGDSALYLCASSLGDRGRGEQFFGPGTRLTVL.

The V gene is TRBV6-1, the J gene TRBJ2-1; 14 bases map to TRBD2. The ends lost 4 bases at V and 7 bases at J; junction bases unmatched: 9. Germline lookup yields CDR1 MNHNS and CDR2 SASEGT. The CDR3 runs 17 residues. CDR3 loop: CASSVRTSGGLGNEQFF. CDR3 bases: TGTGCCAGCAGTGTAAGGACTAGCGGGGGGCTGGGGAATGAGCAGTTCTTC.

CDR3 loop: CASSPPGQVNMNTEAFF. The CDR3 bases are TGCGCCAGCAGTCCCCCGGGACAGGTTAACATGAACACTGAAGCTTTCTTT. This chain uses TRBV23-1 with TRBJ1-1; 8 bases agree with TRBD1. TRBV23-1 counts as an open reading frame of uncertain function. Trimming cost V 4 bases and J 0 bases; bases outside gene matches: 10. CDR3 size: 17 residues.

This clone was counted once. This rearrangement joins TRBV14 to TRBJ1-3; D is perhaps TRBD1 (6 bases). The CDR3 runs 15 residues. V was trimmed by 3 bases and J by 2 bases, leaving 11 bases between them. The germline V gene has CDR1 SGHDN and CDR2 FVKESK. CDR3 nucleotide sequence: TGTGCCAGCAGCCACAGGGGATTCACTGGAAACACCATATATTTT. It codes for CASSHRGFTGNTIYF. Looking up the rest from reference TRBV14 and TRBJ1-3 gives the full variable domain: EAGVTQFPSHSVIEKGQTVTLRCDPISGHDNLYWYRRVMGKEIKFLLHFVKESKQDESGMPNNRFLAERTGGTYSTLKVQPAELEDSGVYFCASSHRGFTGNTIYFGEGSWLTVV.

This sequence joins TRBV5-1 and TRBJ2-5; TRBD1 aligns across 9 bases. Germline V gives CDR1 SGHRS, CDR2 YFSETQ. The CDR3 runs to 16 residues. The V and J ends lost 4 bases and 2 bases, in that order; junction bases with no gene match: 9. The CDR3 region has the DNA TGCGCCAGCAGCGATGACGGACAGGGGTGGCAAGAGACCCAGTACTTC. It is translated as CASSDDGQGWQETQYF.

V and J are TRBV5-6 and TRBJ1-3; tentatively, D is TRBD1 (6 bases). This CDR3 has 15 amino acids. Germline CDR1 reads SGHDT; CDR2 reads YYEEEE. The germline V and J ends were trimmed by 4 bases and 4 bases, with 15 bases remaining between them. This CDR3 reads CASSPKGVSGNTIYF. CDR3 DNA sequence: TGTGCCAGCAGCCCAAAGGGGGTTAGCGGAAACACCATATATTTT.

V gene TRBV6-5 combines with J gene TRBJ1-2; D is perhaps TRBD1 (6 bases). With 0 bases removed from V and 4 bases from J, the gap between germline ends came to 9 bases. The CDR3 sequence is 14 residues long. The germline V gene has CDR1 MNHEY and CDR2 SVGAGI. CDR3 amino acids: CASSYSWGLYGYTF. The CDR3 nucleotides read TGTGCCAGCAGTTACTCATGGGGGCTCTATGGCTACACCTTC.

The chain recombines TRBV27 with TRBJ2-7; D is possibly TRBD2 (7 bases). The CDR3 spans 18 residues. V was pared by 2 bases and J by 2 bases, with 22 bases between. Per germline, CDR1 MNHEY and CDR2 SMNVEV (reference sequence). The CDR3 sequence: CASSLRPPGGAWAYEQYF. CDR3 nucleotide sequence: TGTGCCAGCAGTTTAAGACCCCCGGGGGGCGCATGGGCCTACGAGCAGTACTTC.